A single sample gave rise to the 9 T cell receptor beta chains below, sequenced in a study of vaccination and CD4 T cells after COVID-19. Treatment described: approximately 10-day PBMC culture with coronavirus spike peptide pools or control peptides (ViraFEST assay). Scientists ran DNA taken from cultured CD4+ T cells through the Oncomine TCR Beta short-read assay for sequencing. TCRdb called the PCR reads again in MiXCR, with one record for every CDR3 protein. The sample includes about 18,000 distinct CDR3 sequences, 78% seen only once; the top ten take 16%. Antigens for these TCRs are unknown. This material consisted of CD4+ T cells from blood, cultured in vitro, taken after SARS-CoV-2 vaccination. The receptors were gathered from a human donor who received a COVID-19 vaccine.

In nucleotides, the CDR3 is TGTGCCTACTCACAGGGGGGGGATCAGCCCCAGCATTTT. Translating gives CAYSQGGDQPQHF. The chain joins TRBV30 to TRBJ1-5, with 8 positions matching TRBD1. V shed 7 bases, J shed 5 bases, and the junction held 7 bases outside the gene matches. The CDR3 is 13 residues long. Germline values: CDR1 GTSNPN, CDR2 SVGIG (reference sequence).

The chain recombines TRBV5-1 with TRBJ2-2, with 11 bases matching TRBD2. J gave up 4 bases and V 1 base, and 0 bases lay outside the gene matches. The CDR3 loop spans 15 amino acids. The germline CDR1 and CDR2 sequences are SGHRS and YFSETQ. The CDR3 nucleotides read TGCGCCAGCAGCTTGACTAGCGGGGGCACCGGGGAGCTGTTTTTT. Its protein is CASSLTSGGTGELFF. The entire variable domain, with the rest obtained from reference TRBV5-1 and TRBJ2-2, is as follows: KAGVTQTPRYLIKTRGQQVTLSCSPISGHRSVSWYQQTPGQGLQFLFEYFSETQRNKGNFPGRFSGRQFSNSRSEMNVSTLELGDSALYLCASSLTSGGTGELFFGEGSRLTVL.

V usage is TRBV20-1 and J usage is TRBJ1-5; TRBD1 agrees at 8 bases. The J segment lost 4 bases and the V segment lost 5 bases, leaving 4 bases of the junction unmatched. CDR3 length: 13 amino acids. Germline V lookup: CDR1 DFQATT, CDR2 SNEGSKA (reference sequence). CDR3 region: CSAPGQGNQPQHF. The CDR3 DNA sequence: TGCAGTGCTCCCGGACAGGGAAATCAGCCCCAGCATTTT.

This clonotype occurred a few times. The V call is TRBV6-1, the J call TRBJ1-5, with 9 positions matching TRBD1. There are 15 residues in the CDR3. With 6 bases clipped from V and 4 bases from J, the junction kept 7 bases outside the gene matches. Germline-derived CDR1 and CDR2 are MNHNS and SASEGT. Written as DNA, the CDR3 is TGTGCCAGCAGCGCTGGGACAGGGAAAAATCAGCCCCAGCATTTT. As protein: CASSAGTGKNQPQHF.

The V and J genes are TRBV6-1 and TRBJ1-2, with TRBD1 matching over 10 bases. CDR3 length: 15 residues. With 6 bases clipped from V and 4 bases from J, the junction kept 8 bases outside the gene matches. Germline CDR1 and CDR2: MNHNS and SASEGT. As DNA, the CDR3 is TGTGCCAGCAGCCCCGGACAGGGGGGACCCTATGGCTACACCTTC. Encoded protein: CASSPGQGGPYGYTF.

The J gene is TRBJ1-1, the V gene TRBV6-1; tentatively, D is TRBD1 (6 bases). Trimming removed 3 bases from V and 1 base from J, with 15 bases in between. Germline V lookup: CDR1 MNHNS, CDR2 SASEGT. CDR3 length: 16 amino acids. As DNA, the CDR3 is TGTGCCAGCAGTGATACAGGGTTTTCTGCGAACACTGAAGCTTTCTTT. This gives the protein CASSDTGFSANTEAFF.

The chain links TRBV20-1 to TRBJ1-3; D is undetermined. Trimming shortened V by 6 bases and J by 0 bases, and 9 bases separated the two germline ends. This CDR3 spans 13 amino acids. Germline CDR1 reads DFQATT; CDR2 reads SNEGSKA (reference sequence). CDR3 bases: TGCAGTGCCCGGGCCTACTCTGGAAACACCATATATTTT. Amino acids: CSARAYSGNTIYF.

This chain links TRBV15 with TRBJ1-6; D is ambiguous. Trimming pared 0 bases from V and 0 bases from J, leaving 6 bases between. Germline-derived CDR1 and CDR2 are LNHNV and YYDKDF (reference sequence). The CDR3 totals 16 residues. Written as DNA, the CDR3 is TGTGCCACCAGCAGAGATCCGAGCTCCTATAATTCACCCCTCCACTTT. Encoded protein: CATSRDPSSYNSPLHF.

The rearrangement uses TRBV5-1 and TRBJ2-7, with a tentative D call TRBD1 (6 bases). V dropped 6 bases and J dropped 3 bases, with 16 bases sitting between them. Germline assignment: CDR1 SGHRS and CDR2 YFSETQ. CDR3 length: 14 residues. The CDR3 protein is CASKIRTDDYEQYF. The DNA of the CDR3 is TGCGCCAGCAAGATAAGGACAGATGACTACGAGCAGTACTTC.